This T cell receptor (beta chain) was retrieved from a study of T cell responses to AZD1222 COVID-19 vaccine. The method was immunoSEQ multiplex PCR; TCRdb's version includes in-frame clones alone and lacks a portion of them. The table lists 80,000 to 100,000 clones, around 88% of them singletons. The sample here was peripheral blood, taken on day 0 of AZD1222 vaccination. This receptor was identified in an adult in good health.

In nucleotides, the CDR3 is TGTGCCAGCAGTGATGCCCTTGATACAGGGGTGTGGAGCTATGGCTACACCTTC. Translation: CASSDALDTGVWSYGYTF. This rearrangement joins TRBV2 to TRBJ1-2; 7 nucleotides match TRBD1. The CDR3 totals 18 residues. V was clipped by 3 bases and J by 4 bases; unmatched bases: 17. Germline-derived CDR1 and CDR2 are SNHLY and FYNNEI.